This TCR beta chain was profiled in a study of CD8+CD57+ T cells in acquired aplastic anemia. Study-level background: The average for DNA from sorted CD4+ and CD8+ cells was 3 to 3.5 ug. General study results and limits: Both patients and controls carried the same twenty-nine CD8+ CDR3 sequences.

According to the study, genomic DNA was the template for TCR beta VDJ and CDR3 profiling. A single record per CDR3 protein comes from TCRdb applying MiXCR to the reads. The data contain approximately 250,000 distinct CDR3 sequences, less than 85% of them singletons. Individuals selected for sequencing had exhibited CD8+CD57+ cell expansion on flow cytometry. As to this clonotype: Its antigen is undetermined. The conserved phenylalanine or tryptophan is not found at the CDR3 terminus, so this likely reflects a read error. The limits of the CDR3 on the DNA are not certain, so only TCRdb's listed CDR3 is given.

CDR1 and CDR2 from the germline V gene are SNHLY and FYNNEI. With termini counted, the CDR3 has 16 amino acids. The clonotype originates from a human donor with aplastic anemia. Source material: sorted CD4+, CD8+, or CD8+CD57+ T cells (not recorded which) from PBMCs. The chain recombines TRBV2 with TRBJ1-6; the table's D gene call, TRBD1, was not cross checked with the DNA. The CDR3 sequence: CASGDGGTATQSFGPG.